This TCR beta chain was obtained from a study of T cells in localized non-small cell lung cancer. After removal of 8 bases from V and 5 bases from J, the junction contained 9 bases not matched to a gene. Germline V gene sequence: CDR1 MNHNY, CDR2 SVGAGI (reference sequence). The CDR3 spans 14 residues. TCRdb's copy holds only in-frame clones and misses some; the assay was immunoSEQ multiplex PCR. The sample contains 50,000 to 60,000 clones, over 60% of which appear only once. Sample: PBMCs, taken before any cancer treatment. The sequence was obtained from a woman between 35 and 70 years old with stage II lung adenocarcinoma. This sequence joins TRBV6-6 and TRBJ2-5; 9 bases are shared with TRBD1. As DNA, the CDR3 is TGTGCCAGCCACCAACAGGGGGCCGGCGAGACCCAGTACTTC. It specifies CASHQQGAGETQYF.